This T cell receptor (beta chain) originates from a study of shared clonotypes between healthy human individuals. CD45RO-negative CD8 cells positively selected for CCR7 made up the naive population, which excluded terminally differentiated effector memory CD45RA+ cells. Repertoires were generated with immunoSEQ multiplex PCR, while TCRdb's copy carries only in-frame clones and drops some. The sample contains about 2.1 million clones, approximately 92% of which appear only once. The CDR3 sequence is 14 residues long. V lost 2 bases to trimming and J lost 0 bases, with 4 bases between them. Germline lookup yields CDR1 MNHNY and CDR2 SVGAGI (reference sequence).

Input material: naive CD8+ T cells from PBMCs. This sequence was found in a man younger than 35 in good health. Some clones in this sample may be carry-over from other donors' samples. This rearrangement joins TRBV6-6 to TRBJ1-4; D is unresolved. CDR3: CASSYRATNEKLFF. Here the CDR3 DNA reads TGTGCCAGCAGTTACCGCGCAACTAATGAAAAACTGTTTTTT.